This T cell receptor beta chain derives from a study of shared clonotypes between healthy human individuals. Findings of the study overall: Around 4.9% of naive CD4 clonotypes were shared across a handful of donors.

Selected positively for CCR7 and CD45RO-negative, naive CD8 cells excluded terminally differentiated effector memory CD45RA+ cells. Generated by immunoSEQ multiplex PCR, the TCRdb table keeps only in-frame clones and is missing some. This table holds about 2 million clones, roughly 94% found once. The CDR3 covers 13 residues. CDR1 and CDR2 from the germline V gene are SQVTM and ANQGSEA. V was shortened by 7 bases and J by 3 bases, with 16 bases between the two germline ends. Notes on this clone: The antigen remains undetermined.

The genes are TRBV29-1 and TRBJ2-7; D may be TRBD1 (7 bases). The receptor's source is a man aged 18 to 29 in good health. The sequenced material came from naive CD8+ T cells sorted from blood. The CDR3 is CSAGGGQIYEQYF. The CDR3, as DNA: TGCAGCGCAGGAGGGGGACAGATCTACGAGCAGTACTTC.